This TCR beta chain was identified in a study of beta chain features in type 1 diabetes. At the level of the study: Sorted cells numbering some 110 million were examined across all samples.

Expressed TCRB transcripts were sequenced after all isolated RNA was converted to cDNA. Method: immunoSEQ multiplex PCR; TCRdb's copy keeps in-frame clones and lacks some. Counted here are under 200,000 clones, just over 9% occurring once; the ten biggest clones make up about 2.1%. The sequenced sample consisted of central memory CD4+ T cells from blood. The TCR sequence derives from a woman younger than 30 in good health.

The CDR3 protein is CASSVRMNTEAFF. The DNA of the CDR3 is TGCGCCAGCAGCGTGAGAATGAACACTGAAGCTTTCTTT. This chain connects TRBV5-1 to TRBJ1-1, with D hard to call. Germline V gene lookup returns CDR1 SGHRS and CDR2 YFSETQ. Trimming shortened V by 4 bases and J by 0 bases, and 7 bases separated the two germline ends. This CDR3 region has 13 residues.